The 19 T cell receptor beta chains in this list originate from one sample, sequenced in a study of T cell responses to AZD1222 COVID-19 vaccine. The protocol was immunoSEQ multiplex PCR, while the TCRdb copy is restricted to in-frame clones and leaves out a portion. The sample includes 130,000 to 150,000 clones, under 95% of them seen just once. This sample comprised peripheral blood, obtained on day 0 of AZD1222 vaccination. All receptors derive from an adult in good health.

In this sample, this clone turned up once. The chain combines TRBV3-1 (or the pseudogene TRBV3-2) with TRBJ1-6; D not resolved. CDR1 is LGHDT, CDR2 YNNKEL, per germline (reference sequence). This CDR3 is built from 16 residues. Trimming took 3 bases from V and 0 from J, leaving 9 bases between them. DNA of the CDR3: TGTGCCAGCAGCCATCTGGCGAGCTCCTATAATTCACCCCTCCACTTT. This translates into CASSHLASSYNSPLHF.

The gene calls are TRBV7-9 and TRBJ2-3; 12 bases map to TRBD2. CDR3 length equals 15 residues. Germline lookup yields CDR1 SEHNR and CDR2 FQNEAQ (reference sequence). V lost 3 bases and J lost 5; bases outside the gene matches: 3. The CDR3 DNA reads TGTGCCAGCAGCTTTACTAGCGGGGGGTTAGATACGCAGTATTTT. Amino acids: CASSFTSGGLDTQYF.

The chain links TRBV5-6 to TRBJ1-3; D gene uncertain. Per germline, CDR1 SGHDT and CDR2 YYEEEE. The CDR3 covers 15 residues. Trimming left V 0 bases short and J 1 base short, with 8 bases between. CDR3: CASSLVGVSGNTIYF. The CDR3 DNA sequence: TGTGCCAGCAGCTTGGTCGGGGTATCTGGAAACACCATATATTTT.

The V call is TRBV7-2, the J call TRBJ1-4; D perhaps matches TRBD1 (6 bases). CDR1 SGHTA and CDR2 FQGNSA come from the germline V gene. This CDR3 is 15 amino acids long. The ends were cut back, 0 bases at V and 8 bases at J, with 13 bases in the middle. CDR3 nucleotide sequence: TGTGCCAGCAGCTTAGCCGGGGGGCGAGGGGAAAAACTGTTTTTT. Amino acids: CASSLAGGRGEKLFF.

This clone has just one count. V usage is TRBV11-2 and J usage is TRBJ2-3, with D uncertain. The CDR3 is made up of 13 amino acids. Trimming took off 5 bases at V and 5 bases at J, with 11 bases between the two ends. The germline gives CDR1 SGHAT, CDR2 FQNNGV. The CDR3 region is CASSTDFGDTQYF. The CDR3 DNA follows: TGTGCCAGCAGCACCGACTTCGGAGATACGCAGTATTTT.

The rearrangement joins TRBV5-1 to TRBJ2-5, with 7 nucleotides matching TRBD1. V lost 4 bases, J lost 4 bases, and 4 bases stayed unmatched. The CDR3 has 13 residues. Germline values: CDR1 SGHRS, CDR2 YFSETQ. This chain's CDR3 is CASSPGDRETQYF. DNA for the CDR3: TGCGCCAGCAGCCCCGGGGACAGAGAGACCCAGTACTTC.

The CDR3 here is CATRVNPTGSSTEAFF. Written as DNA, the CDR3 is TGTGCCACCCGTGTCAACCCCACAGGGTCGAGCACTGAAGCTTTCTTT. The V and J genes are TRBV19 and TRBJ1-1; D perhaps matches TRBD1 (6 bases). V shed 10 bases and J shed 4 bases, with 25 bases lying between them. The CDR3 totals 16 residues. In germline, CDR1 is LNHDA, CDR2 SQIVND (reference sequence).

CDR3 nucleotide sequence: TGTGCCAGCAGCCCGGACCGGCCCACAGATACGCAGTATTTT. Its translation is CASSPDRPTDTQYF. This rearrangement joins TRBV5-5 to TRBJ2-3; no clear D. Germline CDR1 is SGHKS and CDR2 is YYEKEE (reference sequence). This CDR3 comprises 14 residues. V was shortened by 4 bases and J by 2 bases, with 11 bases between the two germline ends.

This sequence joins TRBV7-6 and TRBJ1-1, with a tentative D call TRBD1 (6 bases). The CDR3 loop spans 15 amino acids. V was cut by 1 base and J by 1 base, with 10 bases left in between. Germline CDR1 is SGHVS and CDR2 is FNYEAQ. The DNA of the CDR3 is TGTGCCAGCAGCTTAGGGGCAGGGGCGAACACTGAAGCTTTCTTT. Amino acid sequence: CASSLGAGANTEAFF. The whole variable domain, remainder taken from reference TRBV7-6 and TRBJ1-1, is GAGVSQSPRYKVTKRGQDVALRCDPISGHVSLYWYRQALGQGPEFLTYFNYEAQQDKSGLPNDRFSAERPEGSISTLTIQRTEQRDSAMYRCASSLGAGANTEAFFGQGTRLTVV.

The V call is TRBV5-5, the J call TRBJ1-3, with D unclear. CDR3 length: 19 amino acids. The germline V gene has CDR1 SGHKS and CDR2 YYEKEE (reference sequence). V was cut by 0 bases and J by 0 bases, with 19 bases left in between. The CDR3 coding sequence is TGTGCCAGCAGCTTGGCCGCAGCCAGTTCTACCCTCTCTGGAAACACCATATATTTT. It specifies CASSLAAASSTLSGNTIYF.

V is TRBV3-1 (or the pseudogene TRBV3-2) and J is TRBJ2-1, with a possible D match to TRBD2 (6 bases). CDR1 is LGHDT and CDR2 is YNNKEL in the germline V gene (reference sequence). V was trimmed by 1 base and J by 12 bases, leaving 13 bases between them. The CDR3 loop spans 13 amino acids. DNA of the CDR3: TGTGCCAGCAGCCAAGGGGCGGGATTGATGCAGTTCTTC. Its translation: CASSQGAGLMQFF.

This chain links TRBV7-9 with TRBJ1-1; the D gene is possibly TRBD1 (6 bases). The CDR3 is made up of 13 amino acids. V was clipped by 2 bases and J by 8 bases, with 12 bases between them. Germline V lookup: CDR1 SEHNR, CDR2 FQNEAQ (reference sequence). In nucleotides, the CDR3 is TGTGCCAGCAGCTTACTTCAAGGGGGAGAAGCTTTCTTT. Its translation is CASSLLQGGEAFF.

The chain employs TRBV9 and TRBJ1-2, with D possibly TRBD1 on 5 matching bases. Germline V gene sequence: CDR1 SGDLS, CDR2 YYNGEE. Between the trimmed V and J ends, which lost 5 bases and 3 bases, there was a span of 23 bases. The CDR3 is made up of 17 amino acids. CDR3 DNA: TGTGCCAGCAGTCTTTCGTTGCAGGGAGAATTGTACTATGGCTACACCTTC. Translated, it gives CASSLSLQGELYYGYTF. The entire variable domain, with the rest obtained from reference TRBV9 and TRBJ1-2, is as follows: DSGVTQTPKHLITATGQRVTLRCSPRSGDLSVYWYQQSLDQGLQFLIQYYNGEERAKGNILERFSAQQFPDLHSELNLSSLELGDSALYFCASSLSLQGELYYGYTFGSGTRLTVV.

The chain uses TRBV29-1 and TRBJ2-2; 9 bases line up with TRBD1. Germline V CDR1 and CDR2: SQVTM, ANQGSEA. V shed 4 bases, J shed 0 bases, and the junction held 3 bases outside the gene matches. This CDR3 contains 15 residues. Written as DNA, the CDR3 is TGCAGCGTTGGGGACAGGGCTACGAACACCGGGGAGCTGTTTTTT. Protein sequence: CSVGDRATNTGELFF.

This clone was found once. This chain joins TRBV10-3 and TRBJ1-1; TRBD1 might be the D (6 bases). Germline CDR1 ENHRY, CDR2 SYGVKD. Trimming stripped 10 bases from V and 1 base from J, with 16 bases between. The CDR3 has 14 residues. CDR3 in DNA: TGTGCCACCAGGGGAAGGACCGCGAACACTGAAGCTTTCTTT. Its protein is CATRGRTANTEAFF.

In nucleotides, the CDR3 is TGTGCCAGCAGCCAAGGATGGAGCTCCTACAATGAGCAGTTCTTC. Its protein product is CASSQGWSSYNEQFF. The chain couples TRBV14 to TRBJ2-1; no firm D call. This CDR3 comprises 15 residues. The germline V gene encodes CDR1 SGHDN and CDR2 FVKESK. Trimming stripped 1 base from V and 0 bases from J, with 7 bases between.

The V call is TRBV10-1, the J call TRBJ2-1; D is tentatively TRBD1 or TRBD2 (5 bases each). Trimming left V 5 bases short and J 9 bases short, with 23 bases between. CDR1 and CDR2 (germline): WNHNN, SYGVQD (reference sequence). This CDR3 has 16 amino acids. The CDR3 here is CASSRFGTGNRGEQFF. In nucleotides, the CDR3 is TGCGCCAGCAGTAGATTTGGGACGGGGAACAGAGGTGAGCAGTTCTTC.

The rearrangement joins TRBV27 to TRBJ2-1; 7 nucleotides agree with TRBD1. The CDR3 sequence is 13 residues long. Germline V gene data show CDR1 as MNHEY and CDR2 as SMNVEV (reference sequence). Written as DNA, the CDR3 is TGTGCAAACAGGACAGGACGCTACAATGAGCAGTTCTTC. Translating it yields CANRTGRYNEQFF.

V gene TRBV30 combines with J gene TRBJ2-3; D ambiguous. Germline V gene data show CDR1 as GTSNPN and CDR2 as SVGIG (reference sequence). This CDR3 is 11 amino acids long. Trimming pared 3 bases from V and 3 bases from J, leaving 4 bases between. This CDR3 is CAWSRTDTQYF. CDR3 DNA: TGTGCCTGGAGCCGTACAGATACGCAGTATTTT.